This is a list of T cell receptor beta chains from one sample in a study of OX40 agonist ivuxolimab in advanced cancers. The data were produced by immunoSEQ multiplex PCR, yet TCRdb's version contains in-frame clones alone and is incomplete. The sample consists of roughly 80,000 clones, 65% to 90% of them appearing once. This sample comprised CD4+ or CD8+ T cells sorted from blood, obtained in a trial of the OX40 agonist ivuxolimab. These receptors came from an adult with an advanced solid tumor such as melanoma, head and neck, liver or kidney cancer. Each CDR3 is given with its conserved first and last residue. The D gene is left open where the match is weak. Where a row states a size, it is once, few, many or the class of an expanded clone; other rows omit it.

v_gene,d_gene,j_gene,abundance,CDR3aa,CDR3nt
TRBV5-6,NA,TRBJ1-5,few,CASSHQSYSNQPQHF,TGTGCCAGCAGCCATCAGAGTTATAGCAATCAGCCCCAGCATTTT
TRBV7-2,NA,TRBJ1-4,few,CASSLARGRSDEKLFF,TGTGCCAGCAGCTTAGCGCGGGGGCGGTCGGACGAAAAACTGTTTTTT
TRBV6-1,NA,TRBJ2-7,NA,CASSDKGILVHEQYF,TGTGCCAGCAGTGATAAGGGGATACTCGTCCACGAGCAGTACTTC
TRBV10-3,NA,TRBJ2-7,few,CAISEEGGGGGREQYF,TGTGCCATCAGTGAGGAGGGGGGGGGCGGAGGACGCGAGCAGTACTTC
TRBV29-1,TRBD2,TRBJ2-3,NA,CSAEGSGRATDTQYF,TGCAGCGCCGAAGGCAGCGGGAGGGCCACAGATACGCAGTATTTT
TRBV4-1,TRBD1,TRBJ2-7,NA,CASNRRTGEGEQYF,TGCGCCAGCAATCGTAGAACAGGGGAAGGCGAGCAGTACTTC
TRBV7-2,NA,TRBJ1-2,NA,CASSLVSGVGYTF,TGTGCCAGCAGCTTAGTTTCGGGGGTCGGCTACACCTTC
TRBV5-4,NA,TRBJ1-2,few,CASSLAYGYTF,TGTGCCAGCAGCTTGGCCTATGGCTACACCTTC
TRBV4-1,TRBD1,TRBJ1-2,few,CASSPQDGTGATSNYGYTF,TGCGCCAGCAGCCCCCAGGATGGGACAGGGGCCACCAGTAACTATGGCTACACCTTC
TRBV30,NA,TRBJ2-7,NA,CAWGQTPTKQYF,TGTGCCTGGGGCCAGACTCCTACGAAGCAGTACTTC
TRBV4-1,TRBD1,TRBJ1-1,NA,CASSQDYPGGNTEAFF,TGCGCCAGCAGCCAAGACTATCCAGGGGGGAACACTGAAGCTTTCTTT
TRBV18,NA,TRBJ1-1,NA,CASSLNMNTEAFF,TGTGCCAGCTCACTAAATATGAACACTGAAGCTTTCTTT
TRBV7-2,NA,TRBJ2-3,NA,CASSLGSSTDTQYF,TGTGCCAGCAGCTTAGGGTCCTCCACAGATACGCAGTATTTT